Presented here are 19 T cell receptor beta chains from one specimen sequenced in a study of control samples from healthy donors and cancer patients. Using immunoSEQ multiplex PCR, the repertoire was profiled, and TCRdb retains in-frame clones only, with some absent. Among about 63,000 clones, almost 85% were seen once, and the ten largest hold nearly 5.5%. Sample: blood. Receptors were obtained from a man aged 35 to 55 in good health.

The V gene is TRBV30, the J gene TRBJ1-3; TRBD1 is a possible D gene (5 bases). From germline, CDR1 is GTSNPN and CDR2 SVGIG (reference sequence). The V gene lost 4 bases and the J gene lost 0 bases, with 16 bases spanning the gap. There are 16 residues in the CDR3. The CDR3 loop reads CAWTWPGRYSGNTIYF. In nucleotides, the CDR3 is TGTGCCTGGACCTGGCCAGGGCGTTACTCTGGAAACACCATATATTTT.

V is TRBV19 and J is TRBJ1-6, with D tentatively TRBD1 (6 bases). The V end lost 5 bases, the J end lost 12 bases, and 14 bases lay between the germline ends. The CDR3 is 13 amino acids. CDR1 and CDR2 (germline): LNHDA, SQIVND (reference sequence). CDR3 DNA: TGTGCCAGTAGTCCTCAGGGGATTGGACCCCTCCACTTT. It specifies CASSPQGIGPLHF.

V and J are TRBV5-4 and TRBJ1-1; D unresolved. CDR3 length: 12 amino acids. Germline CDR1 reads SGHNT; CDR2 reads YYREEE (reference sequence). V was clipped by 2 bases and J by 8 bases, with 10 bases between them. The CDR3 region has the DNA TGTGCCAGCAGCTTAGGCCGGGGAGAAGCTTTCTTT. Amino acid sequence: CASSLGRGEAFF.

This sequence joins TRBV30 and TRBJ1-4; D may be TRBD1 (5 bases). CDR1 and CDR2 from the germline V gene are GTSNPN and SVGIG (reference sequence). The germline V and J ends were trimmed by 2 bases and 11 bases, with 15 bases remaining between them. The CDR3 loop spans 13 amino acids. The CDR3 DNA sequence: TGTGCCTGGAGTCCCCCGGGGCCCTCGAAACTGTTTTTT. Its translation: CAWSPPGPSKLFF. The variable domain in full, completed from reference TRBV30 and TRBJ1-4, reads SQTIHQWPATLVQPVGSPLSLECTVEGTSNPNLYWYRQAAGRGLQLLFYSVGIGQISSEVPQNLSASRPQDRQFILSSKKLLLSDSGFYLCAWSPPGPSKLFFGSGTQLSVL.

The chain recombines TRBV14 with TRBJ1-2, with a weak D call TRBD1 (6 bases). Germline CDR1 is SGHDN and CDR2 is FVKESK. Trimming took 4 bases from V and 4 from J, leaving 22 bases between them. This CDR3 has 17 amino acids. The CDR3 DNA follows: TGTGCCAGCAGCCGAACCTTTGGGACGGGGGCCTTCTATGGCTACACCTTC. It yields the protein CASSRTFGTGAFYGYTF.

The chain joins TRBV18 to TRBJ2-6, with unresolved D. CDR3 length: 17 amino acids. Germline values: CDR1 KGHSH, CDR2 LQKENI. V lost 3 bases to trimming and J lost 4 bases, with 16 bases between them. The CDR3 sequence is CASSPPTTQDGANVLTF. DNA of the CDR3: TGTGCCAGCTCACCTCCGACGACCCAAGACGGGGCCAACGTCCTGACTTTC.

This chain links TRBV5-1 with TRBJ2-7; 9 nucleotides align to TRBD1. The V gene's germline CDR1 is SGHRS and CDR2 YFSETQ. This CDR3 has 18 residues. Trimming at V came to 4 bases and at J to 3 bases, leaving 17 bases not matched to a gene. The chain's CDR3 is CASSRSYPGQGLIYEQYF. CDR3 coding DNA: TGCGCCAGCAGCCGCTCTTATCCGGGACAGGGCCTTATCTACGAGCAGTACTTC.

This clone is a singleton in its sample. The rearrangement uses TRBV4-3 and TRBJ2-7, with 13 bases matching TRBD2. Per the germline V gene, CDR1 is LGHNA and CDR2 is YSLEER. After removal of 4 bases from V and 8 bases from J, the junction contained 11 bases not matched to a gene. The CDR3 is made up of 16 amino acids. CDR3 amino acids: CASSLGLAGPAIKQYF. The CDR3 region has the DNA TGCGCCAGCAGCCTGGGACTAGCGGGACCCGCTATAAAGCAGTACTTC.

V gene TRBV24-1 combines with J gene TRBJ2-3; D is possibly TRBD2 (6 bases). Germline loops: CDR1 KGHDR, CDR2 SFDVKD. V was cut by 4 bases and J by 4 bases, with 8 bases left in between. CDR3 length equals 13 residues. CDR3 DNA sequence: TGTGCCACCAGTGACAGACTAGCAGATACGCAGTATTTT. Its translation is CATSDRLADTQYF.

The chain links TRBV5-1 to TRBJ2-7, with 7 bases lining up with TRBD1. V was pared by 0 bases and J by 4 bases, with 7 bases of the junction left unmatched. The CDR3 is 15 amino acids. In germline, CDR1 is SGHRS, CDR2 YFSETQ. The chain's CDR3 is CASSLDGQAIYEQYF. The CDR3 bases are TGCGCCAGCAGCTTGGATGGACAGGCAATTTACGAGCAGTACTTC.

This rearrangement joins TRBV7-8 to TRBJ1-3; D unresolved. This CDR3 has 14 residues. The ends were cut back, 2 bases at V and 2 bases at J, with 7 bases in the middle. Germline V gene data show CDR1 as SGHVS and CDR2 as FQNEAQ. The CDR3 reads CASSLTTPGNTIYF. CDR3 coding DNA: TGTGCCAGCAGCTTAACCACTCCTGGAAACACCATATATTTT.

This clone was recorded a few times. This sequence joins TRBV15 and TRBJ1-4, with D uncertain. From germline, CDR1 is LNHNV and CDR2 YYDKDF (reference sequence). This CDR3 has 15 residues. Trimming pared 6 bases from V and 8 bases from J, leaving 19 bases between. CDR3 residues: CATSTYLAPGEKLFF. The CDR3 DNA reads TGTGCCACCAGTACTTACCTAGCGCCGGGGGAAAAACTGTTTTTT.

J is TRBJ2-2 and V is TRBV11-3, with 12 bases fitting TRBD1. Per germline, CDR1 SGHNT and CDR2 YENEEA. V trimming: 5 bases; J trimming: 8 bases; junction bases outside the gene matches: 12. The CDR3 spans 17 residues. In DNA form, the CDR3 reads TGTGCCAGCAGCCCGGCGGGGACAGGGGGCGCGTGGGGGGAGCTGTTTTTT. Protein product: CASSPAGTGGAWGELFF.

The V and J genes are TRBV9 and TRBJ1-3; 8 nucleotides agree with TRBD1. Trimming cost V 3 bases and J 2 bases; bases outside gene matches: 1. CDR3 size: 14 residues. Per the germline V gene, CDR1 is SGDLS and CDR2 is YYNGEE. CDR3 DNA sequence: TGTGCCAGCAGCGAACAGGGGGCTGGAAACACCATATATTTT. This translates into CASSEQGAGNTIYF.

V is TRBV18 and J is TRBJ1-1; a weak D match, TRBD1 (5 bases). This CDR3 has 15 residues. Germline CDR1 reads KGHSH; CDR2 reads LQKENI. With 3 bases removed from V and 3 bases from J, the gap between germline ends came to 14 bases. CDR3 in DNA: TGTGCCAGCTCACCCGACAGTACGTGGGACACTGAAGCTTTCTTT. Translation gives CASSPDSTWDTEAFF.

CDR3 sequence: CASGKGADTQYF. The CDR3 DNA sequence: TGTGCCAGCGGAAAGGGCGCAGATACGCAGTATTTT. The rearrangement uses TRBV6-5 and TRBJ2-3, with D hard to call. V was trimmed by 8 bases and J by 4 bases, leaving 10 bases between them. This CDR3 is 12 amino acids long. Germline CDR1 reads MNHEY; CDR2 reads SVGAGI.

This clone has more than one count but fewer than ten. The rearrangement uses TRBV6-1 and TRBJ1-1; D uncertain. From germline, CDR1 is MNHNS and CDR2 SASEGT. Between the trimmed V and J ends, which lost 2 bases and 3 bases, there was a span of 4 bases. The CDR3 length is 12 residues. The CDR3 region has the DNA TGTGCCAGCAGTGAACAATACACTGAAGCTTTCTTT. Translation: CASSEQYTEAFF.

V gene TRBV9 combines with J gene TRBJ1-6; D is undetermined. The CDR3 covers 13 residues. The germline gives CDR1 SGDLS, CDR2 YYNGEE. Deletions cut 3 bases from V and 9 bases from J, with 10 bases between. DNA of the CDR3: TGTGCCAGCAGCGCTTTGGGTGCTTCACCCCTCCACTTT. Its translation: CASSALGASPLHF. The variable domain in full, completed from reference TRBV9 and TRBJ1-6, reads DSGVTQTPKHLITATGQRVTLRCSPRSGDLSVYWYQQSLDQGLQFLIQYYNGEERAKGNILERFSAQQFPDLHSELNLSSLELGDSALYFCASSALGASPLHFGNGTRLTVT.

The chain joins TRBV18 to TRBJ1-1, with TRBD1 matching over 9 bases. The CDR3 spans 15 residues. J was trimmed by 1 base and V by 5 bases; bases with no gene match: 5. CDR1 KGHSH and CDR2 LQKENI come from the germline V gene. CDR3 sequence reads: CASSATGGPNTEAFF. The CDR3 region has the DNA TGTGCCAGCTCAGCCACAGGGGGCCCGAACACTGAAGCTTTCTTT.